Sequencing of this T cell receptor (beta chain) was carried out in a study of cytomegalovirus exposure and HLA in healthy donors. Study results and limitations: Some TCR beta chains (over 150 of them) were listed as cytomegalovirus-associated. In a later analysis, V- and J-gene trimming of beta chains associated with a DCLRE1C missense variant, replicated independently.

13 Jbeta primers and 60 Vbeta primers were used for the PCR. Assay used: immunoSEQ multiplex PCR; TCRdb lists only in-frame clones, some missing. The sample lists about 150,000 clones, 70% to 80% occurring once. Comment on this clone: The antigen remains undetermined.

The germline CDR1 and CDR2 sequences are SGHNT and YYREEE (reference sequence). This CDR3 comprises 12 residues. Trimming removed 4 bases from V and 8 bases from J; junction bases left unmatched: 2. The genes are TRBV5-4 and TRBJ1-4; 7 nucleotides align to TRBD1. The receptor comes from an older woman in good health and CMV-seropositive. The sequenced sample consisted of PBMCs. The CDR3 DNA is TGTGCCAGCAGCCGGGGACAGGAAAAACTGTTTTTT. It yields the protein CASSRGQEKLFF.